This is a list of T cell receptor beta chains from one sample in a study of CD8 T cells in Susac syndrome. TCRdb independently ran MiXCR on the immunoSEQ multiplex PCR reads; one entry per CDR3 protein. The sample has some 100,000 distinct CDR3 sequences, less than 97% seen once. The sample comprised CD4+ T cells from PBMCs. All receptors derive from a human donor in good health. Each CDR3 is given with its conserved first and last residue. A D gene is named only where the DNA matches it firmly. Clone size is not always given. Where it is, it says once, few, many or a class for expanded clones.

V: TRBV7-9
size: -
J: TRBJ1-2
D: TRBD1
DNA: TGTGCCAGCAGCCCCTCGGGACAGCGACGACACTCGAACTATGGCTACACCTTC
CDR3: CASSPSGQRRHSNYGYTF

V: TRBV7-2
size: -
J: TRBJ1-2
D: TRBD1
DNA: TGTGCCAGCAGCCTAACCCCAACCGGGACAGGGGTTTCCTATGGCTACACCTTC
CDR3: CASSLTPTGTGVSYGYTF

V: TRBV19
size: -
J: TRBJ2-1
D: -
DNA: TGTGCCAGTAGTATGGGCGGATCCTACAATGAGCAGTTCTTC
CDR3: CASSMGGSYNEQFF

V: TRBV6-1
size: -
J: TRBJ1-1
D: -
DNA: TGTGCCAGCAGTGCCCAGCCGGGGGGGAGCGCTGAAGCTTTCTTT
CDR3: CASSAQPGGSAEAFF

V: TRBV6-5
size: -
J: TRBJ1-6
D: TRBD1
DNA: TGTGCCAGCAGTTACCTCATGACAGGGGAGGGTAATTCACCCCTCCACTTT
CDR3: CASSYLMTGEGNSPLHF

V: TRBV14
size: once
J: TRBJ2-6
D: -
DNA: TGTGCCAGCAGCCAAGCAAGGGGGACTGGGGCCAACGTCCTGACTTTC
CDR3: CASSQARGTGANVLTF

V: TRBV5-1
size: -
J: TRBJ2-2
D: -
DNA: TGCGCCAGCAGCTTGACTAGCACCGGGGAGCTGTTTTTT
CDR3: CASSLTSTGELFF

V: TRBV7-9
size: -
J: TRBJ2-4
D: TRBD2
DNA: TGTGCCAGCAGCTTAAAGTTAGCGGGCGATAAAAACATTCAGTACTTC
CDR3: CASSLKLAGDKNIQYF

V: TRBV20-1
size: -
J: TRBJ2-3
D: -
DNA: TGCAGTGCTAGAGATTGGCACACAGATACGCAGTATTTT
CDR3: CSARDWHTDTQYF

V: TRBV2
size: -
J: TRBJ1-2
D: -
DNA: TGTGCCAGCAGTGAAGTAGCTCACTATGGCTACACCTTC
CDR3: CASSEVAHYGYTF

V: TRBV2
size: -
J: TRBJ1-4
D: -
DNA: TGTGCCAGCAGTGACATCAGGGGCTCTAATGAAAAACTGTTTTTT
CDR3: CASSDIRGSNEKLFF

V: TRBV24-1
size: -
J: TRBJ2-7
D: -
DNA: TGTGCCACCAGTGATGAAGGCAGGGACGAGCAGTACTTC
CDR3: CATSDEGRDEQYF

V: TRBV12-1
size: -
J: TRBJ2-3
D: -
DNA: TGTGCCAGCAGCTTTCTCAGGGAGGGCACAGATACGCAGTATTTT
CDR3: CASSFLREGTDTQYF

V: TRBV4-3
size: -
J: TRBJ2-1
D: -
DNA: TGCGCCAGCAGCCAAGCATCCAAGGGACTCAATGAGCAGTTCTTC
CDR3: CASSQASKGLNEQFF

V: TRBV5-1
size: -
J: TRBJ1-2
D: TRBD1
DNA: TGCGCCAGCAGCGCCGGGACAGGGCATGGCTACACCTTC
CDR3: CASSAGTGHGYTF

V: TRBV28
size: -
J: TRBJ2-7
D: -
DNA: TGTGCCAGCAGTTCCACAGGTCCCTACGAGCAGTACTTC
CDR3: CASSSTGPYEQYF

V: TRBV5-1
size: -
J: TRBJ2-5
D: TRBD2
DNA: TGCGCCAGCAGCAATACTCCTAGCGGGAGCTTAGGAGAGACCCAGTACTTC
CDR3: CASSNTPSGSLGETQYF

V: TRBV25-1
size: once
J: TRBJ2-7
D: -
DNA: TGTGCCAGCAGTGCCCCGGACCGACTTGTCTCCGAGCAGTACTTC
CDR3: CASSAPDRLVSEQYF

V: TRBV12-3/TRBV12-4
size: -
J: TRBJ1-1
D: TRBD1
DNA: TGTGCCAGCAGTTTATCAGGGGGCACTGAAGCTTTCTTT
CDR3: CASSLSGGTEAFF

V: TRBV9
size: -
J: TRBJ1-2
D: TRBD1
DNA: TGTGCCAGCAGCCGTGAGTGGGACAGGGGAAGCGGCTACACCTTC
CDR3: CASSREWDRGSGYTF